The sequence of this T cell receptor beta chain was determined in a study of Ad26.COV2.S vaccination and SARS-CoV-2 variants. On the study more broadly: In the COV1001 trial, the donor was in the Ad26.COV2.S arm. Each vaccinee took Ad26.COV2.S intramuscularly, once or twice 56 days apart. Study-wide results and caveats: Participants given vaccine showed non-spike TCR breadth similar to that of placebo recipients.

Comment on this clone: Its antigen is as yet unknown.

The sample's treatment: roughly 18 received Ad26.COV2.S at low or high dose, single or two shots; five or six received placebo; per-sample allocation not given. It was on day 63 after the first vaccine or placebo injection that samples were taken. It was Wuhan-strain SARS-CoV-2 spike that the Ad26 vaccine vector expressed. Losses at the gene ends were 4 bases for V and 5 bases for J; bases not matched to a gene: 11. The V gene's germline CDR1 is LGHNA and CDR2 YSLEER. The CDR3 consists of 16 residues. Profiled with immunoSEQ multiplex PCR; TCRdb holds only in-frame clones, not every one. The sample includes over 400,000 clones, about 92% seen only once; the top ten take around 1.8%.

This TCR derives from a person aged 18-60 years who received the Ad26.COV2.S COVID-19 vaccine or a placebo. The sequencing here drew on peripheral blood, taken in a trial of Ad26.COV2.S vaccine versus placebo. This chain uses TRBV4-3 with TRBJ2-1, with 7 bases aligning to TRBD2. The CDR3 spells CASSRRLSGGNNEQFF. DNA for the CDR3: TGCGCCAGCAGCCGCCGCCTATCGGGGGGAAACAATGAGCAGTTCTTC.